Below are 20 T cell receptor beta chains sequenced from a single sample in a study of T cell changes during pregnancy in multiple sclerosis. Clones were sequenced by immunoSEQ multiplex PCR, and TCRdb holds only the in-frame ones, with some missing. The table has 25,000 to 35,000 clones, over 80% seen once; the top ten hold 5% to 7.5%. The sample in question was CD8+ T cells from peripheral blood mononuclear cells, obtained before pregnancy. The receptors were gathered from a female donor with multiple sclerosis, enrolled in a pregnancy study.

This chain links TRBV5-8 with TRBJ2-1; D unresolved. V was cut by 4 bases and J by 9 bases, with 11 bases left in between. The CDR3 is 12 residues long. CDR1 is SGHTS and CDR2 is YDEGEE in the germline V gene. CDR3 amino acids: CASSQDQFEQFF. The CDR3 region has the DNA TGTGCCAGCAGCCAAGATCAGTTTGAGCAGTTCTTC.

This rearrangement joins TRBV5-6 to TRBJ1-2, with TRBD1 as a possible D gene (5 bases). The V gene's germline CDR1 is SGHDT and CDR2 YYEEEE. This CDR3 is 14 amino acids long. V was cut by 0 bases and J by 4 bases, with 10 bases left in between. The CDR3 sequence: CASSLGTGVYGYTF. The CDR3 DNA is TGTGCCAGCAGCTTGGGTACGGGGGTCTATGGCTACACCTTC.

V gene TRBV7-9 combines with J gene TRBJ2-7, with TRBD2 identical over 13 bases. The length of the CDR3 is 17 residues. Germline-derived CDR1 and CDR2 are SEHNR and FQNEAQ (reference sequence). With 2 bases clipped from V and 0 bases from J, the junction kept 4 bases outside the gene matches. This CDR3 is CASSLWTSGSLSYEQYF. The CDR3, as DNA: TGTGCCAGCAGCTTATGGACTAGCGGGAGTCTCTCCTACGAGCAGTACTTC.

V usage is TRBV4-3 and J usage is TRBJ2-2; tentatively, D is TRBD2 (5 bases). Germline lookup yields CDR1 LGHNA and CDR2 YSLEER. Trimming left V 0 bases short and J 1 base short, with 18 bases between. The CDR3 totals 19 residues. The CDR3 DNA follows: TGCGCCAGCAGCCAAGACCCCGGCTCGACGGGATTGAACACCGGGGAGCTGTTTTTT. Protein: CASSQDPGSTGLNTGELFF.

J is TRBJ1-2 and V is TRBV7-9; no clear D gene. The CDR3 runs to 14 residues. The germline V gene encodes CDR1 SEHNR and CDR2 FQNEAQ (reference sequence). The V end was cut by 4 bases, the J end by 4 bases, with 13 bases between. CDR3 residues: CASSSAESGYGYTF. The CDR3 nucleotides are TGTGCCAGCAGCTCAGCCGAATCAGGCTATGGCTACACCTTC.

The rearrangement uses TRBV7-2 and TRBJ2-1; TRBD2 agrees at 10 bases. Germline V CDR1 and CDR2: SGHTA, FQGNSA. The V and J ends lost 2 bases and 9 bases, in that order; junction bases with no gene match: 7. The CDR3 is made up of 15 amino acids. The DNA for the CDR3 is TGTGCCAGCAGCTTACAGCGGGAGGGCCGCGGTGAGCAGTTCTTC. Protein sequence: CASSLQREGRGEQFF.

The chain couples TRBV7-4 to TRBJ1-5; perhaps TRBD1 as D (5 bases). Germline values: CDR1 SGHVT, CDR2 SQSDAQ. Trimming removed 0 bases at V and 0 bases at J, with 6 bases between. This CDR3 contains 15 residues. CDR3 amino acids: CASSLAGHSNQPQHF. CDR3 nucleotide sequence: TGTGCCAGCAGCTTAGCGGGGCATAGCAATCAGCCCCAGCATTTT.

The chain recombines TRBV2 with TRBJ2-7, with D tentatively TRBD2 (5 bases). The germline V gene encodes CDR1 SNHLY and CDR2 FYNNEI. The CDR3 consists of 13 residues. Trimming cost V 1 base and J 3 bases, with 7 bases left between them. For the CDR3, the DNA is TGTGCCAGCAGTGAAGGAGGGCTCTACGAGCAGTACTTC. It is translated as CASSEGGLYEQYF.

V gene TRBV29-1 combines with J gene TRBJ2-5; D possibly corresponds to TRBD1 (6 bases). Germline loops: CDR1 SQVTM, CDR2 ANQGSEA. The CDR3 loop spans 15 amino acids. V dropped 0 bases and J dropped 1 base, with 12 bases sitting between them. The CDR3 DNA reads TGCAGCGTTGAAGAACAGGGATTTGTCCAAGAGACCCAGTACTTC. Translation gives CSVEEQGFVQETQYF.

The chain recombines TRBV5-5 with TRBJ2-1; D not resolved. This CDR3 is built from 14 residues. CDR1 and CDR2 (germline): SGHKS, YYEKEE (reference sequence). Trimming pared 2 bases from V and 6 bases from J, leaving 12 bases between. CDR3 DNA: TGTGCCAGCAGCTTCTTGGGCAACCCCAATGAGCAGTTCTTC. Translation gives CASSFLGNPNEQFF.

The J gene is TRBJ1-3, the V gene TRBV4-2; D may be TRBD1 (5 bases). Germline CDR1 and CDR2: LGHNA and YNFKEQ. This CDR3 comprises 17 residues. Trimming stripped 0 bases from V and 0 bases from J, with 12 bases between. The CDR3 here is CASSQDRPGLSGNTIYF. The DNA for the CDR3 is TGTGCCAGCAGCCAAGATCGGCCGGGACTCTCTGGAAACACCATATATTTT.

This CDR3 reads CASSPFGQTNTGELFF. DNA of the CDR3: TGTGCCAGCTCTCCGTTCGGACAGACGAACACCGGGGAGCTGTTTTTT. The chain combines TRBV18 with TRBJ2-2; TRBD1 might be the D (6 bases). V was clipped by 6 bases and J by 0 bases, with 14 bases between them. CDR3 size: 16 residues. Germline lookup yields CDR1 KGHSH and CDR2 LQKENI.

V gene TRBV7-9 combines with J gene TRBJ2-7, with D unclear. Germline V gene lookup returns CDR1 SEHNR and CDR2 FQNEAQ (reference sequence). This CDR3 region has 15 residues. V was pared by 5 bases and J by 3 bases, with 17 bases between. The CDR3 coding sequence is TGTGCCAGCAGCGCCCCTACTTTTGAACTCTACGAGCAGTACTTC. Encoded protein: CASSAPTFELYEQYF.

CDR3 region: CASSLSGDDEQFF. The CDR3 DNA reads as TGTGCCAGCAGCTTATCGGGGGATGATGAGCAGTTCTTC. The gene calls are TRBV7-9 and TRBJ2-1, with D possibly being TRBD2 (6 bases). V was trimmed by 2 bases and J by 8 bases, leaving 10 bases between them. The CDR3 has 13 residues. Germline CDR1 SEHNR, CDR2 FQNEAQ (reference sequence).

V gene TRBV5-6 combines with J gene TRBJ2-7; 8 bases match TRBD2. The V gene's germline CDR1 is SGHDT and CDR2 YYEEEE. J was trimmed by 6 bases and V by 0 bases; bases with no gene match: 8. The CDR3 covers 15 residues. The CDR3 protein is CASSLEGLGGAEQYF. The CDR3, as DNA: TGTGCCAGCAGCTTGGAGGGACTAGGCGGGGCCGAGCAGTACTTC. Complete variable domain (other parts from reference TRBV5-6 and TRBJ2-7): DAGVTQSPTHLIKTRGQQVTLRCSPKSGHDTVSWYQQALGQGPQFIFQYYEEEERQRGNFPDRFSGHQFPNYSSELNVNALLLGDSALYLCASSLEGLGGAEQYFGPGTRLTVT.

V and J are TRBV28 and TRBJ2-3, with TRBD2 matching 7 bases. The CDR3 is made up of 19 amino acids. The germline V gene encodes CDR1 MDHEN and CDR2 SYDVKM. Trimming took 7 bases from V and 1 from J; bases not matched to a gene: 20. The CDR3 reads CASKPRGLAVVGGTDTQYF. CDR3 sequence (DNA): TGTGCCAGCAAACCGAGGGGTCTAGCGGTGGTGGGTGGCACAGATACGCAGTATTTT.

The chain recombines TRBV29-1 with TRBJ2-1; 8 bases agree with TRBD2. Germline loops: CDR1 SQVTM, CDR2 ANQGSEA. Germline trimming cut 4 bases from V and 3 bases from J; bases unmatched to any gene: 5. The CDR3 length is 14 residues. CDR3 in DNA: TGCAGCGTTGTGTATAGCGGGGACTACAATGAGCAGTTCTTC. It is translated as CSVVYSGDYNEQFF.

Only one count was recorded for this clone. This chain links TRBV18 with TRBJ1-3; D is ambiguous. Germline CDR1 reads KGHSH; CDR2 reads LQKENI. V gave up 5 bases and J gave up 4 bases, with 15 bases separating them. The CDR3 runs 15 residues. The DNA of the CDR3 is TGTGCCAGCTCATCTCCTATAGCTCGAGGAAACACCATATATTTT. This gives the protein CASSSPIARGNTIYF. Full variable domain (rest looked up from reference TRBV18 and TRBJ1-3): NAGVMQNPRHLVRRRGQEARLRCSPMKGHSHVYWYRQLPEEGLKFMVYLQKENIIDESGMPKERFSAEFPKEGPSILRIQQVVRGDSAAYFCASSSPIARGNTIYFGEGSWLTVV.

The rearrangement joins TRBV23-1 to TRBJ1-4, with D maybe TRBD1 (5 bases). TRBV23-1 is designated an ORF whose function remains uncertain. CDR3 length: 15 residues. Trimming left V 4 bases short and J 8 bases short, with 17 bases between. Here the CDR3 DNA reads TGCGCCAGCAGTCGACAGTGGGGAATGGAGGAAAAACTGTTTTTT. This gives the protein CASSRQWGMEEKLFF.

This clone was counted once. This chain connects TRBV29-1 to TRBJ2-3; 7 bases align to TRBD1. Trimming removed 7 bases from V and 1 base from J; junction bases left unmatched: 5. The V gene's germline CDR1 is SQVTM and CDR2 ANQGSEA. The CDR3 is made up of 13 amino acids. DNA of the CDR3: TGCAGCGCGAGCGGACAGGGCACAGATACGCAGTATTTT. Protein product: CSASGQGTDTQYF.